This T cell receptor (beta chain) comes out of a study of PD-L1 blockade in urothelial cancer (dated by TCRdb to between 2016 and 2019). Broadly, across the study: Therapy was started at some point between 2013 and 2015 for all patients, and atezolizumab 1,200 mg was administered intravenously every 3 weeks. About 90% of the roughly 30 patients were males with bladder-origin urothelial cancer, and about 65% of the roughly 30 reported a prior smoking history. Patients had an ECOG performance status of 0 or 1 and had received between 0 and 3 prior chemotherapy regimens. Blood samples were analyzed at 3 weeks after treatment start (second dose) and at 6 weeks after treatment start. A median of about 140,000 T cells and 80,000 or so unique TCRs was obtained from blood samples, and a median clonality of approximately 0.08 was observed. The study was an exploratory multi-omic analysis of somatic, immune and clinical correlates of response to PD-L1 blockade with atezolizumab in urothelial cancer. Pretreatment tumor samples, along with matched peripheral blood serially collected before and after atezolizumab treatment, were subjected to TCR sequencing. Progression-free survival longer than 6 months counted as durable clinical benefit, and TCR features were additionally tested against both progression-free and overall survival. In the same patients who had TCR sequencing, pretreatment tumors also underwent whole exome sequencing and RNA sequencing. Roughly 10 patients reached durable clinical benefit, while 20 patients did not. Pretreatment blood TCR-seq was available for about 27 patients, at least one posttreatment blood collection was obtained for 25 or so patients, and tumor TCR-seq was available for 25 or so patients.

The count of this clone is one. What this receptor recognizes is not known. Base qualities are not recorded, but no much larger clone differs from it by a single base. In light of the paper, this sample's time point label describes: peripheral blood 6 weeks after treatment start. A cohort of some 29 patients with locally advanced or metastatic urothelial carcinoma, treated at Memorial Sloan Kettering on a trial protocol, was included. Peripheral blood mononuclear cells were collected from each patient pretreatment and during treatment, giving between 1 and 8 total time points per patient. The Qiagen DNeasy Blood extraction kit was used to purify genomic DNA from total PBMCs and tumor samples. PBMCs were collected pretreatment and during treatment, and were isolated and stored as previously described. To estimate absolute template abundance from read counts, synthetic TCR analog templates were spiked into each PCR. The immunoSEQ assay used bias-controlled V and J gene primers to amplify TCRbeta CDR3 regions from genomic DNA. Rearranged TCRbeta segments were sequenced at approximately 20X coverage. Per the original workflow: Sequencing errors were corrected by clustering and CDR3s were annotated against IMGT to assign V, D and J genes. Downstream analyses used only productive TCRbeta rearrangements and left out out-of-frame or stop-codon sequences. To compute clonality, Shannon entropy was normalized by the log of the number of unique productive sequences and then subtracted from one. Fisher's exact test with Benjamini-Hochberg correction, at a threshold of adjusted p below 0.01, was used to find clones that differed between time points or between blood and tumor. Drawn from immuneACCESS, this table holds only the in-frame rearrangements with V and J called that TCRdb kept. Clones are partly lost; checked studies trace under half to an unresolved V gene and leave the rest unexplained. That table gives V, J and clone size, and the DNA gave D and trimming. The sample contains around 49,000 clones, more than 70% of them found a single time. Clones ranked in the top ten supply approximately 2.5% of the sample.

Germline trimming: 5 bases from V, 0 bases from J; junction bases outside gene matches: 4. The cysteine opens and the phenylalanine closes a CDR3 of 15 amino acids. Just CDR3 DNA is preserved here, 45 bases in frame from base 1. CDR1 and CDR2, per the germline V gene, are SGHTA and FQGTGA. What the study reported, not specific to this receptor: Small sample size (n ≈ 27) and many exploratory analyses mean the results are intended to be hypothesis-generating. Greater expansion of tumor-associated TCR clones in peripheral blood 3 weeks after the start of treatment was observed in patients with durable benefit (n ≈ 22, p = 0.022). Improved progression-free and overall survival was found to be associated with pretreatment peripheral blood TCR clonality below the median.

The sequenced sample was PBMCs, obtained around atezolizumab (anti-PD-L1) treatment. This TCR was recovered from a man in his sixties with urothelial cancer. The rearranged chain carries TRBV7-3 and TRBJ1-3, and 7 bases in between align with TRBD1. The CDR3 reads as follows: CASSSGTVSGNTIYF. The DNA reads TGTGCCAGCAGCAGTGGGACAGTCTCTGGAAACACCATATATTTT.